This T cell receptor beta chain is from a study of T cell changes during pregnancy in multiple sclerosis. Clones were read by immunoSEQ multiplex PCR, and TCRdb kept only the in-frame ones, dropping some. The sample shows about 80,000 clones, 90% to 95% of them seen only once. CDR1 is KGHSH and CDR2 is LQKENI in the germline V gene. The V and J ends lost 3 bases and 4 bases respectively, with 12 bases between them. This CDR3 is 14 amino acids long. The V call is TRBV18, the J call TRBJ1-1; the D gene is possibly TRBD1 (5 bases). This TCR was recovered from a female donor with multiple sclerosis, enrolled in a pregnancy study. The source was peripheral blood, collected before pregnancy. The CDR3 coding sequence is TGTGCCAGCTCACCCACAGGCCCACTCACTGAAGCTTTCTTT. Its protein is CASSPTGPLTEAFF. Full variable domain (missing parts from reference TRBV18 and TRBJ1-1): NAGVMQNPRHLVRRRGQEARLRCSPMKGHSHVYWYRQLPEEGLKFMVYLQKENIIDESGMPKERFSAEFPKEGPSILRIQQVVRGDSAAYFCASSPTGPLTEAFFGQGTRLTVV.